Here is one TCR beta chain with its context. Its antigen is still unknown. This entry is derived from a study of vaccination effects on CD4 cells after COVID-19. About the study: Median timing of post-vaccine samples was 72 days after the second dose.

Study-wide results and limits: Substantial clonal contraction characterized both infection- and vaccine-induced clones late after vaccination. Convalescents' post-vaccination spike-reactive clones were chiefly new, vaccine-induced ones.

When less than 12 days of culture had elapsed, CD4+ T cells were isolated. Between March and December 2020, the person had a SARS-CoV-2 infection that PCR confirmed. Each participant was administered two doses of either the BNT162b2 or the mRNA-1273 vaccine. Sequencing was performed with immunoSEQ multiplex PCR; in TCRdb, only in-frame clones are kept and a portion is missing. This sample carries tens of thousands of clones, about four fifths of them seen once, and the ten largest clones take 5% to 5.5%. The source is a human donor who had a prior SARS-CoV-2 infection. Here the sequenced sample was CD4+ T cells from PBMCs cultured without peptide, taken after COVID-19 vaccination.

DNA for the CDR3: TGTGCCAGCAGCCCTAGGACAGCTGGGGAATCGTACACCTTC. The encoded protein is CASSPRTAGESYTF. The rearrangement uses TRBV7-4 and TRBJ1-2, with D perhaps matching TRBD1 (6 bases). Germline values: CDR1 SGHVT, CDR2 SQSDAQ. The germline V and J ends were trimmed by 5 bases and 11 bases, with 21 bases remaining between them. The CDR3 contains 14 residues.